The 7 T cell receptor beta chains listed next were all sequenced from one sample in a study of STAT5B mutations in CD4+ large granular lymphocyte leukemia. Method: immunoSEQ multiplex PCR; TCRdb's copy keeps in-frame clones and lacks some. In the table there are about 35,000 clones, about 70% of which are singletons. The source material was CD4+ T cells from blood buffy coats. These receptors all come from a human donor in good health.

The chain recombines TRBV9 with TRBJ1-2; 7 bases map to TRBD1. Germline-derived CDR1 and CDR2 are SGDLS and YYNGEE. The CDR3 runs to 14 residues. The trim removed 6 bases at V and 2 bases at J, leaving 7 bases unmatched. The CDR3 here is CASNPGQQNYGYTF. The DNA for the CDR3 is TGTGCCAGCAACCCGGGACAGCAAAACTATGGCTACACCTTC.

This clone was seen once. CDR3 amino acids: CASSLEQGQGNTIYF. DNA of the CDR3: TGTGCCAGCAGCTTGGAGCAGGGTCAGGGAAACACCATATATTTT. The chain employs TRBV5-4 and TRBJ1-3; maybe TRBD1 (5 bases). The V and J ends lost 0 bases and 4 bases respectively, with 11 bases between them. Germline assignment: CDR1 SGHNT and CDR2 YYREEE (reference sequence). There are 15 residues in the CDR3.

Here the CDR3 reads CASSLFDSQETQYF. CDR3 in DNA: TGCGCCAGCAGCCTATTTGACAGCCAAGAGACCCAGTACTTC. The chain has TRBV5-1 and TRBJ2-5; D possibly corresponds to TRBD1 (5 bases). The CDR3 has 14 amino acids. Trimming pared 4 bases from V and 1 base from J, leaving 11 bases between. The germline V gene has CDR1 SGHRS and CDR2 YFSETQ.

The gene calls are TRBV18 and TRBJ2-3, with TRBD2 as a possible D gene (5 bases). Germline loops: CDR1 KGHSH, CDR2 LQKENI. CDR3 length: 14 residues. V was cut by 0 bases and J by 5 bases, with 9 bases left in between. The CDR3 sequence is CASSPPTGKDTQYF. The CDR3 nucleotides read TGTGCCAGCTCACCACCGACGGGGAAAGATACGCAGTATTTT.

The chain carries TRBV7-2 and TRBJ1-1; TRBD1 matches 8 bases. CDR3 length: 13 amino acids. Trimming took 4 bases from V and 3 from J; bases not matched to a gene: 1. Germline values: CDR1 SGHTA, CDR2 FQGNSA. CDR3 in DNA: TGTGCCAGCAGCTCACAGGGGGACACTGAAGCTTTCTTT. The encoded protein is CASSSQGDTEAFF. The variable domain in full, with the rest retrieved from reference TRBV7-2 and TRBJ1-1, is GAGVSQSPSNKVTEKGKDVELRCDPISGHTALYWYRQSLGQGLEFLIYFQGNSAPDKSGLPSDRFSAERTGGSVSTLTIQRTQQEDSAVYLCASSSQGDTEAFFGQGTRLTVV.

V gene TRBV6-1 combines with J gene TRBJ2-7; 7 positions match TRBD1. This CDR3 is built from 15 residues. J gave up 2 bases and V 4 bases, and 8 bases lay outside the gene matches. The germline gives CDR1 MNHNS, CDR2 SASEGT. The CDR3, as DNA: TGTGCCAGCAGTGCTCCGGGACAGTCGACCTACGAGCAGTACTTC. Translation: CASSAPGQSTYEQYF.

This clone appeared a single time. This rearrangement joins TRBV7-9 to TRBJ1-3; unclear D gene. Trimming removed 7 bases from V and 2 bases from J, with 0 bases in between. Germline lookup yields CDR1 SEHNR and CDR2 FQNEAQ (reference sequence). This CDR3 region has 10 residues. CDR3 protein: CASTGNTIYF. CDR3 in DNA: TGTGCCAGCACTGGAAACACCATATATTTT.